Only a few counts were recorded for the clone carrying this TCR beta chain. Its antigen remains unidentified. This CDR3 is 16 amino acids long. Germline V gene lookup returns CDR1 SGHRS and CDR2 YFSETQ. The V segment lost 4 bases and the J segment 12 bases; nucleotides outside the gene matches: 12. The record originates from a study of beta chain features in type 1 diabetes. Looking at the study overall: In age, gender and cell yields, patients were similar to healthy donors. Broader study findings: The study found fewer insertions and more deletions at VDJ junctions in type 1 diabetes patients. Type 1 diabetes patients had TCRB CDR3s that were shorter (moderately but significantly so) in all four CD4+ subsets.

Investigators reverse transcribed all isolated RNA, so they sequenced expressed TCRB transcripts. Measured with immunoSEQ multiplex PCR; TCRdb has only the in-frame clones, and not every one. This sample has 300,000 to 450,000 clones, with 10% to 15% found just once. The authors sorted CD4+ naive, central memory, regulatory and stem cell-like memory cells via CD45RO/CCR7/CD25/CD127/CD95/CD27. This sequence originates from a woman aged 18-29 years with type 1 diabetes. The sample consisted of naive CD4+ T cells from blood. This chain links TRBV5-1 with TRBJ2-1; 14 bases match TRBD2. CDR3 in amino acids: CASSPPEGTSGSRQFF. The DNA for the CDR3 is TGCGCCAGCAGCCCCCCCGAAGGGACTAGCGGGAGTAGGCAGTTCTTC.